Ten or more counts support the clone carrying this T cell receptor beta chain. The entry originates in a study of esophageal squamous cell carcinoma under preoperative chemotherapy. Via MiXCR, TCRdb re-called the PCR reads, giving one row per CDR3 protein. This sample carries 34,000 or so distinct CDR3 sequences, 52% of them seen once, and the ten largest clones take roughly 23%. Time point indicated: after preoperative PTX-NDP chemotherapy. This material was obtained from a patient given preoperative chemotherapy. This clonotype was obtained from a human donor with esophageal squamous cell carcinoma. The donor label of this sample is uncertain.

CDR3 protein: CASSIGELGRYEQYF. CDR3 sequence (DNA): TGTGCCAGTAGTATTGGGGAACTAGGACGCTACGAGCAGTACTTC. V gene TRBV19 combines with J gene TRBJ2-7, with D possibly being TRBD2 (5 bases). Germline CDR1 is LNHDA and CDR2 is SQIVND (reference sequence). Trimming took off 3 bases at V and 3 bases at J, with 15 bases between the two ends. This CDR3 spans 15 amino acids.